The rows below give T cell receptor beta chains drawn from one sample of a study of blood T cell repertoires in COVID-19. The data were produced by immunoSEQ multiplex PCR, yet TCRdb's version contains in-frame clones alone and is incomplete. The sample lists about 430,000 clones, around 90% occurring once. The sequenced material came from peripheral blood. Receptor source: a man in his late teens or twenties with COVID-19, enrolled during active disease. Each CDR3 is given with its conserved first and last residue. Each record gives: V gene, CDR3 length, CDR3 protein.

>TRBV10-3|15
CAISEWGLQAYEQYF
>TRBV28|14
CASSLGTTTDTQYF
>TRBV24-1|14
CATSDSDNRDEQFF
>TRBV7-2|15
CASSLTGTGRHEQYF
>TRBV2|13
CASSGERQETQYF
>TRBV5-4|15
CASSLGQGYGNTIYF
>TRBV27|12
CASSPGLGTQYF
>TRBV6-4|15
CASSDSSGSYNEQFF
>TRBV19|13
CASSIQGAETQYF
>TRBV7-9|15
CASSLRALEWDTQYF
>TRBV6-4|14
CAGNMGHRDNEQFF
>TRBV6-2/TRBV6-3|15
CASSQKLGGGDEQFF
>TRBV11-2|13
CASSLVGETEAFF
>TRBV7-9|13
CASAGFSGNTIYF
>TRBV5-1|15
CASSFKDRGRTEAFF
>TRBV27|16
CASNLRGLQNAGELFF
>TRBV5-1|17
CASSLRTANTGSEKLFF
>TRBV18|13
CASSPTGSDIQYF
>TRBV5-4|13
CASSFPPGETQYF
>TRBV6-5|15
CASRAPGGGFTEAFF
>TRBV4-1|16
CASSQATRAVGEKLFF
>TRBV18|13
CASSLDRGETQYF
>TRBV3-1/TRBV3-2|14
CASSQGQGYYGYTF
>TRBV6-5|15
CASSYGRGSTGELFF
>TRBV30|16
CAWSVLGQGLADTQYF